This TCR beta chain comes out of a study of vaccination and CD4 T cells after COVID-19. About this clonotype: Its antigen is not known.

At the Johns Hopkins FTIC core, DNA taken from cultured CD4+ T cells was sequenced by way of the Oncomine TCR Beta short-read assay. Once CD4+ T cells had been cultured, genomic DNA was extracted from them. TCRdb re-analysed the PCR reads in MiXCR, keeping a single row per CDR3 protein. The sample lists approximately 11,000 distinct CDR3 sequences, 55% to 75% occurring once. V lost 1 base and J 5 bases, leaving 6 bases between the germline ends. Germline CDR1 SEHNR, CDR2 FQNEAQ (reference sequence). The CDR3 length is 13 residues. Treatment noted: approximately 9-day PBMC culture with coronavirus spike peptide pools or control peptides (ViraFEST assay). After expanding antigen-specific T cells with peptide pools, ViraFEST sequenced their TCRs. Half the medium was exchanged for fresh IL-2 medium on days 3 and 7.

This sequence joins TRBV7-9 and TRBJ1-5; weak D call: TRBD1 (5 bases). This clonotype was obtained from a human donor who had recovered from COVID-19. Sequenced material: CD4+ T cells from blood, cultured in vitro. CDR3 in amino acids: CASSLEGDQPQHF. The CDR3 coding sequence is TGTGCCAGCAGCTTAGAAGGGGATCAGCCCCAGCATTTT.